This is a list of T cell receptor beta chains from one sample in a study of T cells in Graves' hyperthyroidism and ophthalmopathy. TCRdb independently ran MiXCR on the multiplex PCR reads; one entry per CDR3 protein. Of over 200,000 distinct CDR3 sequences in the sample, about 17% were seen once. What was sequenced was blood. The receptors derive from a man in his forties with Graves' hyperthyroidism. Each CDR3 is given with its conserved first and last residue. A D gene is named only where the DNA matches it firmly. The size field is filled for only some rows; it gives once, few, many or a size class.

>TRBD1|-|TRBV20-1|TRBJ2-1
TGCAGTGCTGATGGACAGGGGTACAATGAGCAGTTCTTC
CSADGQGYNEQFF
>TRBD2|-|TRBV5-8|TRBJ2-1
TGTGCCAGCAGCCCCCTCGGGGGACTAGTATTCAATGAGCAGTTCTTC
CASSPLGGLVFNEQFF
>TRBD2|-|TRBV4-1|TRBJ2-5
TGCGCCAGCAGCCAAGAAGAGGGACTAGGAAGACCTAAAGAGACCCAGTACTTC
CASSQEEGLGRPKETQYF
>-|many|TRBV12-3/TRBV12-4|TRBJ2-5
TGTGCCAGCAGTTTAGGGACACCGCGACAAGAGACCCAGTACTTC
CASSLGTPRQETQYF
>-|few|TRBV5-5|TRBJ1-6
TGTGCCAGCAGCGTGGACCCGCAAGATTCACCCCTCCACTTT
CASSVDPQDSPLHF
>TRBD2|few|TRBV10-3|TRBJ2-3
TGTGCCATCAGTGCGGGGGGGTATACGCAGTATTTT
CAISAGGYTQYF
>-|many|TRBV27|TRBJ2-7
TGTGCCAGCAGTTTGAATCCGGGCGTCCCCAATCCCTACGAGCAGTACTTC
CASSLNPGVPNPYEQYF
>-|many|TRBV3-1|TRBJ1-6
TGTGCCAGCAGCCAAGGAGTAGGCGTCGTGTCCCTCCACTTT
CASSQGVGVVSLHF
>-|-|TRBV2|TRBJ1-2
TGTGCCAGCACCCGGACAGCCATTTATGGCTACACCTTC
CASTRTAIYGYTF
>-|many|TRBV18|TRBJ1-4
TGTGCCAGCTCACCCTCTGGGGGCGAAAAACTGTTTTTT
CASSPSGGEKLFF
>-|many|TRBV11-2|TRBJ2-3
TGTGCCAGCAGCTTCAGGGGAGATACGCAGTATTTT
CASSFRGDTQYF
>TRBD2|many|TRBV28|TRBJ2-5
TGTGCCAGCACTAGCGGAGGAGAGACCCAGTACTTC
CASTSGGETQYF
>TRBD2|-|TRBV20-1|TRBJ2-5
TGCAGTGCTAGAGCCCGGACTAGCGGGGGGGCACCGTACTTC
CSARARTSGGAPYF
>TRBD1|few|TRBV9|TRBJ2-5
TGTGCCAGCAGCGGGGACAGGGGTGAGACCCAGTACTTC
CASSGDRGETQYF
>-|few|TRBV9|TRBJ1-4
TGTGCCAGCAGCGTAGGGGCTGCAACTAATGAAAAACTGTTTTTT
CASSVGAATNEKLFF
>-|many|TRBV28|TRBJ2-6
TGTGCCAGCAGTACGAACCTTGGACATACTTTATCTGGGGCCAACGTCCTGACTTTC
CASSTNLGHTLSGANVLTF
>-|-|TRBV27|TRBJ1-1
TGTGCCAGCAGTTTATCCCTTCAGGGCAGCACTGAAGCTTTCTTT
CASSLSLQGSTEAFF
>TRBD2|many|TRBV15|TRBJ2-1
TGTGCCACCAGCAGACCGGCGGGGGGCTCCAGCTCCTACAATGAGCAGTTCTTC
CATSRPAGGSSSYNEQFF
>-|many|TRBV28|TRBJ2-1
TGTGCCAGCAGTCCTCTGACCCTGAGCTCCTACAATGAGCAGTTCTTC
CASSPLTLSSYNEQFF
>TRBD2|-|TRBV11-2|TRBJ2-3
TGTGCCAGCAGCCCGCAAGCGGGGGGGTTTCAAGATACGCAGTATTTT
CASSPQAGGFQDTQYF
>TRBD2|many|TRBV7-2|TRBJ2-5
TGTGCCAGCAGCTTAGTCCCCAGCGCGGGGGGGATGACCCAGTACTTC
CASSLVPSAGGMTQYF
>-|-|TRBV11-2|TRBJ2-5
TGTGCCAGCAGCTCGGAATCAGAGACCCAGTACTTC
CASSSESETQYF
>-|many|TRBV6-1|TRBJ1-2
TGTGCCAGCAGTTCACGGTTGCATGGCTACACCTTC
CASSSRLHGYTF
>TRBD2|many|TRBV7-8|TRBJ2-3
TGTGCCAGCAGCTTCCTAGCGGGGGGGCAAGATACGCAGTATTTT
CASSFLAGGQDTQYF
>-|many|TRBV15|TRBJ2-2
TGTGCCACCAGCAGAGGATGGGACGTCGACACCGGGGAGCTGTTTTTT
CATSRGWDVDTGELFF
>TRBD1|-|TRBV27|TRBJ1-2
TGTGCCAGCAGTCGTCTAGGTGACAGGGATCGCGGCTACACCTTC
CASSRLGDRDRGYTF
>-|many|TRBV5-1|TRBJ2-5
TGCGCCAGCAGCCCCGCCGGGACCGTTTACGGGACCCAGTACTTC
CASSPAGTVYGTQYF